This paragraph reports one T cell receptor beta chain. This entry comes from a study of OX40 agonist ivuxolimab in advanced cancers. About the research overall: There were three patients with partial responses, one having hepatocellular carcinoma and two cutaneous melanoma.

Method: immunoSEQ multiplex PCR; TCRdb's copy keeps in-frame clones and lacks some. The data hold 77,000 or so clones, with about 90% observed a single time. Excluded were patients having autoimmune disease history or systemic immunosuppression. The receptor was isolated from an adult with an advanced solid tumor such as melanoma, head and neck, liver or kidney cancer. The sequencing used CD4+ or CD8+ T cells sorted from blood, collected in a trial of the OX40 agonist ivuxolimab.

The CDR3 loop reads CASSPTGTNEKLFF. CDR3 nucleotides: TGTGCCAGTAGCCCTACAGGGACTAATGAAAAACTGTTTTTT. The V and J genes are TRBV19 and TRBJ1-4, with D tentatively TRBD1 (6 bases). The CDR3 runs 14 residues. Germline lookup yields CDR1 LNHDA and CDR2 SQIVND (reference sequence). V shed 6 bases and J shed 2 bases, with 10 bases lying between them.